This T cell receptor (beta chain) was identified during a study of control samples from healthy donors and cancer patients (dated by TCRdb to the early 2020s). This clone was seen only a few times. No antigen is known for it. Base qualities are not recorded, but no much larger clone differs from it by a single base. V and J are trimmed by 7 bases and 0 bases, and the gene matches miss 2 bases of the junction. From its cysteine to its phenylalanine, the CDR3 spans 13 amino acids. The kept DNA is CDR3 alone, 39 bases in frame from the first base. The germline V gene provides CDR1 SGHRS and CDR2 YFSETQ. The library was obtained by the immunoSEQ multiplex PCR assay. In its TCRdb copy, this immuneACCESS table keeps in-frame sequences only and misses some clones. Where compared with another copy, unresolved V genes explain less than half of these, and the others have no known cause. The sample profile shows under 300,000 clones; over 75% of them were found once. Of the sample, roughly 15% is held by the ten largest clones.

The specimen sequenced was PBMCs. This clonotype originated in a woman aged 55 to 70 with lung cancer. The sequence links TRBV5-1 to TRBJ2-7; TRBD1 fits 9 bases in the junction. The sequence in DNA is TGCGCCAGCGGACAGGGGTCCTCCTACGAGCAGTACTTC. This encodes CASGQGSSYEQYF. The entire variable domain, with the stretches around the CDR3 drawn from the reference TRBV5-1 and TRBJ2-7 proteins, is KAGVTQTPRYLIKTRGQQVTLSCSPISGHRSVSWYQQTPGQGLQFLFEYFSETQRNKGNFPGRFSGRQFSNSRSEMNVSTLELGDSALYLCASGQGSSYEQYFGPGTRLTVT.